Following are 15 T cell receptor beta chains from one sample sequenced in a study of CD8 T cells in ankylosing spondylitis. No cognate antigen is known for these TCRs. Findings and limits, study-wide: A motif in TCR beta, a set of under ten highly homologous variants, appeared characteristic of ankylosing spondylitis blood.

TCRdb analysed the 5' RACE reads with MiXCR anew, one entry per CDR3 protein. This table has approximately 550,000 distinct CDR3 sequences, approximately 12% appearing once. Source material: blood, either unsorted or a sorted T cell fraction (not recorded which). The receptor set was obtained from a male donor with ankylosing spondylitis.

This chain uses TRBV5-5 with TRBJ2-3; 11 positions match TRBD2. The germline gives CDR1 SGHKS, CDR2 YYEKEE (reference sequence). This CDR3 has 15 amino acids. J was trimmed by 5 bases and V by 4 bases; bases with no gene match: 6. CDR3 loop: CASSPTSGSGDTQYF. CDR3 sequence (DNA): TGTGCCAGCAGCCCCACTAGCGGGAGTGGAGATACGCAGTATTTT.

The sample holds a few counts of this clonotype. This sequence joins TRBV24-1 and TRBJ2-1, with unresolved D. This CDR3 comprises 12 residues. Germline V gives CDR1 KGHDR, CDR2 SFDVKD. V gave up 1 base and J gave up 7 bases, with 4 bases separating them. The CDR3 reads CATSDFGNEQFF. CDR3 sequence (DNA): TGTGCCACCAGTGATTTTGGTAATGAGCAGTTCTTC.

CDR3 bases: TGTGCCAGCAGTCAAGGGACTAGCGGCTACACAGATACGCAGTATTTT. This codes for CASSQGTSGYTDTQYF. V usage is TRBV7-2 and J usage is TRBJ2-3; TRBD2 matches at 11 bases. Germline V gene sequence: CDR1 SGHTA, CDR2 FQGNSA. V lost 6 bases and J lost 2; bases outside the gene matches: 7. This CDR3 has 16 residues.

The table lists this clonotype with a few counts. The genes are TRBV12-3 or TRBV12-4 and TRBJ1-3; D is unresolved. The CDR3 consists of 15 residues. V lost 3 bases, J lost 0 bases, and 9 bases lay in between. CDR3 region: CASSFSRSSGNTIYF. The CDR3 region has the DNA TGTGCCAGCAGTTTTAGTAGGTCCTCTGGAAACACCATATATTTT.

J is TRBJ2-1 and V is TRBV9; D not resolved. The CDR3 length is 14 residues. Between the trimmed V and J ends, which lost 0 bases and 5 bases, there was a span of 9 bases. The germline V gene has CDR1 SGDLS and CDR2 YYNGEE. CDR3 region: CASSVVFGDNEQFF. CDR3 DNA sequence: TGTGCCAGCAGCGTAGTCTTCGGTGACAATGAGCAGTTCTTC.

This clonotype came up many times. The CDR3 region has the DNA TGTGCCAGCAGCTCTTACTACGAGCAGTACTTC. Amino acids: CASSSYYEQYF. V and J are TRBV5-5 and TRBJ2-7; D is ambiguous. Trimming removed 3 bases from V and 3 bases from J, with 4 bases in between. This CDR3 is 11 amino acids long. CDR1 is SGHKS and CDR2 is YYEKEE in the germline V gene (reference sequence).

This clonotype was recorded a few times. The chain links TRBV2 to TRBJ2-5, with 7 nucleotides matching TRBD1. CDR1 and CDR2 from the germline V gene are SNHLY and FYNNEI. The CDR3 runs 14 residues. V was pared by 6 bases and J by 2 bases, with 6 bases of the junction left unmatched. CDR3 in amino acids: CASSQGTAQETQYF. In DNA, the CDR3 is TGTGCCAGCAGCCAAGGGACAGCTCAAGAGACCCAGTACTTC.

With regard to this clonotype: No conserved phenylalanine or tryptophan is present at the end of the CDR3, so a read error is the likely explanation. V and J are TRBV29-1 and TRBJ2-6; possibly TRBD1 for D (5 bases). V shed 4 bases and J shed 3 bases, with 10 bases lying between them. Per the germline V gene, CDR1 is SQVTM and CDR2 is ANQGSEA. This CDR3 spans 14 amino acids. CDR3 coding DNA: TGCAGCGTTGTGATTAGGGGTGGGGCCAACGTCCTGACTTCC. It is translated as CSVVIRGGANVLTS.

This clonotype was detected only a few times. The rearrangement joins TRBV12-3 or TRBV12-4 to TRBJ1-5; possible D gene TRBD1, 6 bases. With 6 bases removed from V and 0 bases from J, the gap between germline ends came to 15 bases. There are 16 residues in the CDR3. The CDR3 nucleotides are TGTGCCAGCAGGCCTACAGGGTCATATAGCAATCAGCCCCAGCATTTT. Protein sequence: CASRPTGSYSNQPQHF.

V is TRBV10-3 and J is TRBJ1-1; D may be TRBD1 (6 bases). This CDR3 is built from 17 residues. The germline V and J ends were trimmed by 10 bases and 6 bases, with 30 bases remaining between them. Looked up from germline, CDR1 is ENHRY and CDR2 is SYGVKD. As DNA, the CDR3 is TGTGCCACCGCACTCCGAACTATAGGGGCAGCAGGGGCTGAAGCTTTCTTT. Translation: CATALRTIGAAGAEAFF.

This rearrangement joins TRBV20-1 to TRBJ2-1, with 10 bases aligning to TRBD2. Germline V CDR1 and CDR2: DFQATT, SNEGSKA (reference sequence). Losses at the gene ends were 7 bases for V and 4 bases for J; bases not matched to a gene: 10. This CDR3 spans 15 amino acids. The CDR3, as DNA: TGCAGTGGCCCGACTAGCGGGCCTCCATACAATGAGCAGTTCTTC. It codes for CSGPTSGPPYNEQFF.

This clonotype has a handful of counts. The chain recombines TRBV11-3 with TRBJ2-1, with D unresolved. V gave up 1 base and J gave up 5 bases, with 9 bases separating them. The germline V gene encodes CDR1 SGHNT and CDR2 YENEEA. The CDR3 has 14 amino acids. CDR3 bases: TGTGCCAGCAGCTTAGGAGGAATAGACAATGAGCAGTTCTTC. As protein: CASSLGGIDNEQFF.

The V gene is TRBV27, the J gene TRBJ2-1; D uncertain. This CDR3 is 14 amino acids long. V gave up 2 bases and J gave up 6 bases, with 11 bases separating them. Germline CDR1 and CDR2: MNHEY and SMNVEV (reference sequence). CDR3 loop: CASSLRARGNEQFF. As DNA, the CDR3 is TGTGCCAGCAGTTTACGGGCCCGAGGCAATGAGCAGTTCTTC.

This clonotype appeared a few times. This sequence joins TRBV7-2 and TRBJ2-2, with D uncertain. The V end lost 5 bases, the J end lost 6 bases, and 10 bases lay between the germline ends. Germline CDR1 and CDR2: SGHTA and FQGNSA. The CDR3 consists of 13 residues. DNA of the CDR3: TGTGCCAGCAGCCAGGCGAGTGCCGGGGAGCTGTTTTTT. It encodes CASSQASAGELFF.

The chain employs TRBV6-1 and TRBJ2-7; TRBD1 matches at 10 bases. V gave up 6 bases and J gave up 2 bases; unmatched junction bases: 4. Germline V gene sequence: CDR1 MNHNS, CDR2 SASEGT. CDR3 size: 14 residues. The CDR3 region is CASRPGQGAYEQYV. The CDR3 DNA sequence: TGTGCCAGCAGACCCGGACAGGGGGCCTACGAGCAGTACGTC.